This T cell receptor (beta chain) derives from a study of human T cells and chemical hapten exposure. The sample holds a few counts of this clonotype. TCRdb passed the RACE reads through MiXCR, listing each CDR3 protein once. The data contain fewer than 85,000 distinct CDR3 sequences, around 9.4% of them seen just once; the ten biggest clones take up roughly 1.6%. This CDR3 contains 14 residues. After removal of 5 bases from V and 5 bases from J, the junction contained 8 bases not matched to a gene. Germline lookup yields CDR1 GTSNPN and CDR2 SVGIG (reference sequence). Stated time point: healthy volunteer bleed at 6 weeks. Someone pulled total RNA out of unfractionated whole blood.

Sequencing was done on a sample of whole blood. The rearrangement joins TRBV30 to TRBJ2-3; 9 bases are shared with TRBD2. The receptor was isolated from a female donor in good health. Some clones in this sample may be carry-over from other donors' samples. CDR3 protein: CAWGWASGVDTQYF. DNA of the CDR3: TGTGCCTGGGGATGGGCTAGCGGGGTAGATACGCAGTATTTT.